This T cell receptor (beta chain) was captured by sequencing in a study of blood T cell repertoires in COVID-19. This clone has a single count. The CDR3 consists of 15 residues. Trimming took 5 bases from V and 5 from J; bases not matched to a gene: 6. CDR1 and CDR2 (germline): SEHNR, FQNEAQ (reference sequence). Only in-frame clones appear in the TCRdb table, and some are missing; sequencing was by immunoSEQ multiplex PCR. Seen here are about 430,000 clones, about 87% observed once, and the top ten hold 0.7% to 1%. Sequencing used peripheral blood. The TCR originated in a man younger than 35 with COVID-19, enrolled during active disease. The chain uses TRBV7-9 and TRBJ1-4; 9 nucleotides line up with TRBD1. The CDR3 here is CASSLRGQGNEKLFF. Written as DNA, the CDR3 is TGTGCCAGCAGCCTCAGGGGACAGGGAAATGAAAAACTGTTTTTT. Combining the CDR3 with reference TRBV7-9 and TRBJ1-4 gives the whole variable domain DTGVSQNPRHKITKRGQNVTFRCDPISEHNRLYWYRQTLGQGPEFLTYFQNEAQLEKSRLLSDRFSAERPKGSFSTLEIQRTEQGDSAMYLCASSLRGQGNEKLFFGSGTQLSVL.